The 8 T cell receptor beta chains listed next were all sequenced from one sample in a study of shared clonotypes between healthy human individuals. Using immunoSEQ multiplex PCR, the repertoire was profiled, and TCRdb retains in-frame clones only, with some absent. The table includes 600,000 to 750,000 clones, 90% detected once. The specimen sequenced was memory CD8+ T cells from PBMCs. Described subset: CD45RO+ cells pooled with CCR7-negative TemRA cells. These receptors were collected from a man aged 18 to 29 in good health. Some clones in this sample may be carry-over from other donors' samples.

The gene calls are TRBV7-3 and TRBJ1-2; D is unresolved. CDR1 SGHTA and CDR2 FQGTGA come from the germline V gene. V was trimmed by 2 bases and J by 0 bases, leaving 16 bases between them. This CDR3 contains 17 residues. The CDR3 DNA sequence: TGTGCCAGCAGCTTAGACAAAGGCACCAATTCTAACTATGGCTACACCTTC. It translates to CASSLDKGTNSNYGYTF.

The chain couples TRBV4-2 to TRBJ2-6; the D is unclear. CDR1 and CDR2 from the germline V gene are LGHNA and YNFKEQ. The CDR3 loop spans 16 amino acids. The germline V and J ends were trimmed by 1 base and 4 bases, with 11 bases remaining between them. The CDR3 protein is CASSQAGLRGANVLTF. The CDR3 nucleotides read TGTGCCAGCAGCCAAGCCGGGCTCCGGGGGGCCAACGTCCTGACTTTC.

This clone has just one count. The chain employs TRBV18 and TRBJ2-1; 12 nucleotides align to TRBD1. The CDR3 totals 16 residues. The trim removed 1 base at V and 8 bases at J, leaving 6 bases unmatched. Looked up from germline, CDR1 is KGHSH and CDR2 is LQKENI. As DNA, the CDR3 is TGTGCCAGCTCACCACTCCGGGGACAGGGGGCCGATGAGCAGTTCTTC. Its protein product is CASSPLRGQGADEQFF.

This clone was recorded many times. J is TRBJ2-5 and V is TRBV14, with 7 nucleotides matching TRBD2. V shed 0 bases, J shed 5 bases, and the junction held 6 bases outside the gene matches. Germline CDR1 is SGHDN and CDR2 is FVKESK. The CDR3 length is 15 residues. The CDR3 sequence is CASSQDEQGGETQYF. For the CDR3, the DNA is TGTGCCAGCAGCCAAGATGAGCAGGGAGGGGAGACCCAGTACTTC.

The chain carries TRBV10-3 and TRBJ1-3, with no clear D. Trimming cost V 11 bases and J 0 bases, with 17 bases left between them. The CDR3 covers 15 residues. CDR1 ENHRY and CDR2 SYGVKD come from the germline V gene. CDR3 sequence reads: CASEADGPSGNTIYF. DNA of the CDR3: TGTGCCTCCGAGGCAGACGGCCCCTCTGGAAACACCATATATTTT.

The gene calls are TRBV15 and TRBJ1-1; D not certain. V was pared by 0 bases and J by 0 bases, with 8 bases between. The length of the CDR3 is 15 residues. CDR1 LNHNV and CDR2 YYDKDF come from the germline V gene (reference sequence). The CDR3 is CATSRDPAVNTEAFF. CDR3 DNA sequence: TGTGCCACCAGCAGAGACCCAGCCGTGAACACTGAAGCTTTCTTT.

This sequence joins TRBV19 and TRBJ1-1; the D gene is possibly TRBD1 (6 bases). The CDR3 covers 15 residues. Germline CDR1 and CDR2: LNHDA and SQIVND (reference sequence). V was clipped by 5 bases and J by 0 bases, with 13 bases between them. The CDR3 DNA follows: TGTGCCAGTAGTCCCCGGACAGCTATGAACACTGAAGCTTTCTTT. Amino acid sequence: CASSPRTAMNTEAFF.

The chain links TRBV6-5 to TRBJ2-1; 7 bases map to TRBD1. This CDR3 comprises 13 residues. The V gene's germline CDR1 is MNHEY and CDR2 SVGAGI. The J segment lost 9 bases and the V segment lost 6 bases, leaving 8 bases of the junction unmatched. The CDR3 here is CASSPRGSGEQFF. For the CDR3, the DNA is TGTGCCAGCAGCCCCAGGGGGTCGGGTGAGCAGTTCTTC.